This T cell receptor beta chain was documented in a study of OX40 agonist ivuxolimab in advanced cancers. Study context: Prior anti-PD-1, anti-PD-L1 or anti-CTLA-4 therapy was allowed; less than 45% had some.

CDR3 size: 12 residues. Germline V gene data show CDR1 as MNHNS and CDR2 as SASEGT. The germline V and J ends were trimmed by 11 bases and 10 bases, with 20 bases remaining between them. TCRdb keeps only in-frame clones here, not all; method: immunoSEQ multiplex PCR. Here the sample spans roughly 80,000 clones, about 86% being singletons. Study-wide results and caveats: No antigen was identified for the clonally expanded peripheral T cells. There were, on average, more expanded clones in CD8+ T cells than in CD4+.

Exclusion applied to patients with autoimmune disease history or systemic immunosuppression. For this clone: No antigen is known for it.

The sample in question was CD4+ or CD8+ T cells sorted from blood, obtained in a trial of the OX40 agonist ivuxolimab. The receptor was derived from an adult with an advanced solid tumor such as melanoma, head and neck, liver or kidney cancer. The chain combines TRBV6-1 with TRBJ1-1; TRBD1 might be the D (5 bases). The CDR3 sequence is CAANLGRGGAFF. Here the CDR3 DNA reads TGTGCCGCTAATTTAGGTAGGGGAGGAGCTTTCTTT.